The source of this TCR beta chain is a study of CD8 T cells in ankylosing spondylitis. Overall study results and limits: Clones linked to disease were reported to show significant enrichment in matched ankylosing spondylitis synovial fluid. A motif of fewer than ten highly homologous TCR beta variants was seen as apparently characteristic of ankylosing spondylitis blood.

V gave up 5 bases and J gave up 4 bases; unmatched junction bases: 5. The V gene's germline CDR1 is SGHTA and CDR2 FQGNSA. The CDR3 covers 15 residues. In TCRdb, the 5' RACE reads were re-called with MiXCR into one record per CDR3 protein. The sample lists 800,000 to 900,000 distinct CDR3 sequences, around 11% seen once, with 0.51% in the top ten. This clonotype was picked up many times. The antigen is not known. Input material: blood, either unsorted or a sorted T cell fraction (not recorded which). This clonotype was obtained from a male donor with ankylosing spondylitis. J is TRBJ2-2 and V is TRBV7-2; 9 nucleotides match TRBD1. The CDR3 spells CASSTGTGSTGELFF. CDR3 nucleotides: TGTGCCAGCAGCACCGGGACAGGGTCCACCGGGGAGCTGTTTTTT.